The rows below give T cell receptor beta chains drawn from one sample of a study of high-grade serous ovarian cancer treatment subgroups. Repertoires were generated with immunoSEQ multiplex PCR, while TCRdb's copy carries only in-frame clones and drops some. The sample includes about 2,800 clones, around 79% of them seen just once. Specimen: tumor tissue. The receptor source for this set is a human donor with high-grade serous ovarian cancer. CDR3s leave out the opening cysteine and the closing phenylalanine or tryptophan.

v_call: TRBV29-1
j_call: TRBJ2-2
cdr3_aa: SVEWNTGELF

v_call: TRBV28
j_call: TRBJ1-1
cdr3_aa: ASSLRGTEAF

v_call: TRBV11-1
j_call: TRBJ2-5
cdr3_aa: ASSSGDWNQETQY

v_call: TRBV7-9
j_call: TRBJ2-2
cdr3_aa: ASSPRRLAGASGELF

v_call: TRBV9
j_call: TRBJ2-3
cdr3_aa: ASSARRERDTQY

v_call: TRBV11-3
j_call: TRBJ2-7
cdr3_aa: ASSRGDSKGEQY

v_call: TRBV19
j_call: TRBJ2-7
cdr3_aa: ASSIRVASYEQY

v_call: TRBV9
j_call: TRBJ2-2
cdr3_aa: ASTPRPGSRTGELF

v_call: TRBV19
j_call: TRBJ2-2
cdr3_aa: ASEASGQTGELF

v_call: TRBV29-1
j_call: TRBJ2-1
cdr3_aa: SVQLPLAAYNEQF

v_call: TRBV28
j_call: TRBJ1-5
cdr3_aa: ASSLGGAPQPQH

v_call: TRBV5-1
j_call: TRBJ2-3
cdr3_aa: ASSLGEGSTDTQY

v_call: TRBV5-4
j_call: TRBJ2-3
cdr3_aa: ASSLVVGPDTQY

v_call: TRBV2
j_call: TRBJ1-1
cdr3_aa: ASSERSRAEAF

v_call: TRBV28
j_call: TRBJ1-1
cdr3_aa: ASSFGGGQGLRNTEAF

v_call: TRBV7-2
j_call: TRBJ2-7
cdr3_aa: ASSLSTFHEQY

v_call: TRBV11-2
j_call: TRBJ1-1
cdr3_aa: ASSLVHTEAF